Sequencing of this TCR beta chain was carried out in a study of blood T cell repertoires in COVID-19 (dated by TCRdb to the early 2020s). In terms of the full investigation: Collaborator samples came from the United States, Italy and Spain and covered acute and convalescent phases of COVID-19. The material from the prospective study consisted of cDNA or gDNA derived from T cells, B-cell-depleted T cells, or PBMCs. Subjects who had been exposed to COVID-19, were actively infected with it, or had recovered from it provided the deeply sampled blood TCRbeta repertoires that made up the dataset. A freely available public database, intended as a resource for researchers studying the immune response to SARS-CoV-2, is where the repertoires were released. The samples were drawn from two sources: the first 160 participants of the ongoing ImmuneRACE study, and 950 to 1,500 subjects contributed by 6 global collaborators. Sample metadata almost always included a de-identified subject ID, COVID-19 status, age in years and sex. Where available, HLA class I and class II types were taken from metadata supplied by the sample provider and were not determined by assay-based typing. Results and caveats for the whole study, not just this receptor: The amount of clinical and demographic metadata varied by source and participant and was provided uncurated.

In Seattle, one collaborating source enrolled patients while the infection was active and tracked those patients longitudinally over the course of disease. Each collaborating institution followed its own protocols to collect whole blood in K2EDTA tubes. For TCRbeta analysis, collaborators shipped samples in one of three forms: frozen whole blood, isolated PBMCs, or DNA extracted from either of those sample types. In regard to this clone: The specificity of this receptor is unknown. Per-nucleotide qualities are absent, and no much larger clonotype sits a single base away.

The immunoSEQ Assay, a bias-controlled multiplex PCR, was used to amplify TCRbeta CDR3 regions from genomic DNA. In the source study's methods: The number of nucleated cells in each sample was estimated from the amplification of reference gene primers within the assay. Sequence reads were collapsed and filtered to measure the absolute abundance of every unique TCRbeta CDR3 rearrangement. Productive Simpson clonality was computed per sample as the square root of Simpson's diversity index over productive rearrangements. TCRdb took over this immuneACCESS table, retaining in-frame rearrangements with V and J assigned. Such tables are incomplete; in checked studies, under half of the missing clones stem from an unresolved V gene, and the remainder is unexplained. V and J calls and clone size are copied from that table; D and trimming were computed from the DNA. This sample comprises over 200,000 clones, 90% of them detected only once. The ten largest make up roughly 2.6% of the sample.

This TCR came from a man younger than 40 with COVID-19, enrolled during active disease. Input material: peripheral blood.

The CDR3 reads as follows: CASSLMGTGPYEQYF. The DNA reads as follows: TGTGCCAGCAGCTTAATGGGGACAGGGCCCTACGAGCAGTACTTC. The rearranged segments are TRBV7-2 and TRBJ2-7; TRBD1 aligns with 9 central bases. CDR1 and CDR2 were assigned from the germline V gene as SGHTA and FQGNSA. From the cysteine up to the phenylalanine, the CDR3 has a length of 15 residues. Left in the record is the CDR3 DNA by itself, 45 bases read in frame from the first base. The germline V and J ends show losses of 2 bases and 2 bases respectively, and no gene match explains 4 bases of the junction.